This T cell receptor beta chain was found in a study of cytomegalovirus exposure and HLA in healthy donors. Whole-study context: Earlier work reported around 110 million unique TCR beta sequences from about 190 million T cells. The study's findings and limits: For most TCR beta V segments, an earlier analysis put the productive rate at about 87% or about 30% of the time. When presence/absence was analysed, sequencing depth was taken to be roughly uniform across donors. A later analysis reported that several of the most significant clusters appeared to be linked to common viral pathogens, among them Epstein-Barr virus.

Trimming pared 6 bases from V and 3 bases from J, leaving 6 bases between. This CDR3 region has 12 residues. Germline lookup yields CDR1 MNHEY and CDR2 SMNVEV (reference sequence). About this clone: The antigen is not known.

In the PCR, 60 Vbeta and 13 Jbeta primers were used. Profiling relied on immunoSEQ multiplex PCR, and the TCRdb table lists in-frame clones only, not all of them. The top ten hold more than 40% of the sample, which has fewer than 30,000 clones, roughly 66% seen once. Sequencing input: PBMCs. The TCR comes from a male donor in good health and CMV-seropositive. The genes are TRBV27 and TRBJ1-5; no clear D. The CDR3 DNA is TGTGCCAGCAGCCTCTACAATCAGCCCCAGCATTTT. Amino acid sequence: CASSLYNQPQHF.